The 7 T cell receptor beta chains below come from one sample, sequenced in a study of monozygotic twins with cystic fibrosis. TCRdb's copy holds only in-frame clones and misses some; the assay was immunoSEQ multiplex PCR. This table has approximately 13,000 clones, roughly 91% appearing once. Sequenced material: blood. The receptors shown here come from a girl aged 2 to 10 with cystic fibrosis.

The chain is built from TRBV29-1 and TRBJ2-5; D unclear. Trimming removed 5 bases from V and 5 bases from J, with 9 bases in between. Germline values: CDR1 SQVTM, CDR2 ANQGSEA. There are 11 residues in the CDR3. This chain's CDR3 is CSVRVGETQYF. The DNA for the CDR3 is TGCAGCGTTCGGGTGGGGGAGACCCAGTACTTC.

The CDR3 coding sequence is TGTGCCAGTAGTGTGGACGGACCCTACGAGCAGTACTTC. Protein sequence: CASSVDGPYEQYF. This chain joins TRBV19 and TRBJ2-7; unclear D gene. Trimming took off 5 bases at V and 2 bases at J, with 10 bases between the two ends. Germline V CDR1 and CDR2: LNHDA, SQIVND (reference sequence). This CDR3 has 13 residues.

The V call is TRBV6-6, the J call TRBJ1-2; 8 positions match TRBD1. J lost 5 bases, V lost 1 base, and 3 bases had no gene match. The CDR3 is 14 amino acids. CDR1 and CDR2 from the germline V gene are MNHNY and SVGAGI (reference sequence). The CDR3 nucleotides are TGTGCCAGCAGTTACTGGACAGGGCTGTATGGCTACACCTTC. The encoded protein is CASSYWTGLYGYTF.

The rearrangement links TRBV6-1 to TRBJ2-3, with a weak D call TRBD2 (6 bases). Germline CDR1 is MNHNS and CDR2 is SASEGT. With 6 bases removed from V and 3 bases from J, the gap between germline ends came to 13 bases. The CDR3 covers 14 residues. In DNA, the CDR3 is TGTGCCAGCAGGGTTTATAGCGGTACAGATACGCAGTATTTT. Translation gives CASRVYSGTDTQYF.

The V gene is TRBV28, the J gene TRBJ1-2; a possible D gene is TRBD1 (5 bases). CDR1 is MDHEN and CDR2 is SYDVKM in the germline V gene. The germline V and J ends were trimmed by 0 bases and 8 bases, with 16 bases remaining between them. CDR3 length: 15 residues. CDR3 residues: CASSLWGERLWGYTF. CDR3 in DNA: TGTGCCAGCAGTTTATGGGGGGAAAGGTTGTGGGGCTACACCTTC.

V is TRBV19 and J is TRBJ1-5; TRBD1 agrees at 9 bases. The CDR3 sequence is 17 residues long. Trimming cost V 3 bases and J 4 bases; bases outside gene matches: 10. CDR1 and CDR2 (germline): LNHDA, SQIVND (reference sequence). The chain's CDR3 is CASSIPRPGQGNQPQHF. DNA for the CDR3: TGTGCCAGTAGTATCCCTAGGCCGGGACAGGGAAATCAGCCCCAGCATTTT. Looking up the rest from reference TRBV19 and TRBJ1-5 gives the full variable domain: DGGITQSPKYLFRKEGQNVTLSCEQNLNHDAMYWYRQDPGQGLRLIYYSQIVNDFQKGDIAEGYSVSREKKESFPLTVTSAQKNPTAFYLCASSIPRPGQGNQPQHFGDGTRLSIL.

The V gene is TRBV5-1, the J gene TRBJ2-1; 8 bases match TRBD2. Germline V gene data show CDR1 as SGHRS and CDR2 as YFSETQ. The CDR3 contains 12 residues. Germline trimming cut 5 bases from V and 6 bases from J; bases unmatched to any gene: 1. Written as DNA, the CDR3 is TGCGCCAGCAGACTAGCGGTCAATGAGCAGTTCTTC. It codes for CASRLAVNEQFF.